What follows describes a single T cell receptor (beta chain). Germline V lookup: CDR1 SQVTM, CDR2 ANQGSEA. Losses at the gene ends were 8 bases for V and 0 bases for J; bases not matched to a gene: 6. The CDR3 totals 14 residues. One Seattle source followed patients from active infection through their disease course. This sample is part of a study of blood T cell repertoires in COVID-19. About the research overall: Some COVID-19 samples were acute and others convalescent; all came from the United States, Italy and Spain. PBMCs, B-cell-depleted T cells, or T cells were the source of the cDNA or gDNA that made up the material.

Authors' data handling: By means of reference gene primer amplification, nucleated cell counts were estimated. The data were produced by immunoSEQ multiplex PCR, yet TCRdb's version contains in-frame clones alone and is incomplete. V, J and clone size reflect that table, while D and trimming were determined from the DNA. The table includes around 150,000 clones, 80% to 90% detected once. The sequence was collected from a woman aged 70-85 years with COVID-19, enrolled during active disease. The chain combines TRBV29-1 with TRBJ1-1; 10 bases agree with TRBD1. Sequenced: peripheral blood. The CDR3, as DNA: TGCAGCTCTTCCGGGACAGGGGTGAACACTGAAGCTTTCTTT. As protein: CSSSGTGVNTEAFF. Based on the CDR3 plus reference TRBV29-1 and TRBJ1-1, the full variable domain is SAVISQKPSRDICQRGTSLTIQCQVDSQVTMMFWYRQQPGQSLTLIATANQGSEATYESGFVIDKFPISRPNLTFSTLTVSNMSPEDSSIYLCSSSGTGVNTEAFFGQGTRLTVV.